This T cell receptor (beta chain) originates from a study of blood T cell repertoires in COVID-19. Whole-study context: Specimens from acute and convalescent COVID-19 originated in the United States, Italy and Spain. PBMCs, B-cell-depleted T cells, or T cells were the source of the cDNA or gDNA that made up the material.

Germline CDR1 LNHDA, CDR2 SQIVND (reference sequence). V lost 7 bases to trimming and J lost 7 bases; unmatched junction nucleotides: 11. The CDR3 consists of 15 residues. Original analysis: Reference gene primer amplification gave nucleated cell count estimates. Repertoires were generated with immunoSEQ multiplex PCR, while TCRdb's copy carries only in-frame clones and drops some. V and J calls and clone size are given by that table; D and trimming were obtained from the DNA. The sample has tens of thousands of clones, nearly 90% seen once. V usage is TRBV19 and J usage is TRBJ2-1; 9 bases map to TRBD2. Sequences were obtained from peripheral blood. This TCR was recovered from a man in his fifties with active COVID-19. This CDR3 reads CASTAGGPVGNEQFF. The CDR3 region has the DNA TGTGCCAGTACGGCGGGAGGGCCGGTGGGAAATGAGCAGTTCTTC. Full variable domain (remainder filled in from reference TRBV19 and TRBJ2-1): DGGITQSPKYLFRKEGQNVTLSCEQNLNHDAMYWYRQDPGQGLRLIYYSQIVNDFQKGDIAEGYSVSREKKESFPLTVTSAQKNPTAFYLCASTAGGPVGNEQFFGPGTRLTVL.